This T cell receptor beta chain was found in a study of a mutant IDH1 vaccine in newly diagnosed glioma. About the research overall: Radiotherapy alone preceded vaccination by 4-6 weeks; alternatively, vaccination started with temozolomide cycles.

CDR3 length equals 17 residues. CDR1 and CDR2 (germline): MGHRA, YSYEKL. Trimming removed 1 base at V and 1 base at J, with 16 bases between. In this sample, this clone turned up once. Its antigen is undetermined. Indicated time point: week 11, during vaccination. One vaccine dose held 300 ug of mutant IDH1 20-mer peptide and came with topical imiquimod. TCRdb's table, derived via immunoSEQ multiplex PCR, lists solely in-frame clones and lacks some. The table includes some 23,000 clones, 55% to 75% detected once. Sequenced here: peripheral blood mononuclear cells (PBMCs), sampled from a glioma patient whose treatment included an IDH1 peptide vaccine. The TCR originated in a man between 18 and 29 years old with glioma. Some clones in this sample may be carry-over from other donors' samples. The chain is built from TRBV4-1 and TRBJ1-1; possible D gene TRBD1, 6 bases. The CDR3 reads CASSQVTLQTGNTEAFF. DNA of the CDR3: TGCGCCAGCAGCCAAGTCACTCTCCAGACAGGGAACACTGAAGCTTTCTTT.